This T cell receptor beta chain emerged from a study of T cell clonality in common variable immunodeficiency. Overall study results and limits: In common variable immunodeficiency, TCR beta chains reportedly carried fewer deletions and N-nucleotide insertions. The cause of increased CVID clonality remains unclear without subpopulation sequencing.

This clone is classed as medium-sized. Its matching antigen is unknown. The CDR3 end is not reached by the read, which stops 3 residues before it; the germline J gene fills it in. Germline V gene sequence: CDR1 SQVTM, CDR2 ANQGSEA. The CDR3 is 16 amino acids. V was pared by 4 bases and J by 3 bases, with 12 bases of the junction left unmatched. Method: immunoSEQ multiplex PCR; TCRdb's copy keeps in-frame clones and lacks some. This sample includes some 2,500 clones with no singletons; its ten biggest clones take up approximately 11%. The chain uses TRBV29-1 and TRBJ2-4; 7 nucleotides align to TRBD1. This clonotype was sampled from a human donor with common variable immunodeficiency. Source material: peripheral blood mononuclear cells. Incomplete CDR3 DNA: TGCAGCGTTGGAATGGTAGGGGGCTTTTTCAAAAACATT. This encodes CSVGMVGGFFKNI. The CDR3 reads in full as CSVGMVGGFFKNIQYF.